This entry describes one T cell receptor (beta chain). Measured with immunoSEQ multiplex PCR; TCRdb has only the in-frame clones, and not every one. The data contain about 290,000 clones, approximately 88% of them seen just once; the ten biggest clones take up about 1.7%. Participants reported their clinical history, and cohort assignment relied on those reports. Cohort 3 recovered donors had two negative PCRs, clearance, or symptom resolution. The sample comes from a study of blood T cell repertoires in COVID-19. Study-wide context: Italy, Spain and the United States were the sources of the convalescent and acute COVID-19 samples.

V lost 5 bases and J lost 2, with 14 bases in between. The CDR3 spans 15 residues. The V gene's germline CDR1 is MGHRA and CDR2 YSYEKL. The material sequenced was PBMCs or T cells enriched from blood (not recorded which). This clonotype was sampled from a woman between 35 and 50 years old who had recovered from COVID-19. The genes are TRBV4-1 and TRBJ2-3; perhaps TRBD2 as D (6 bases). The CDR3 coding sequence is TGCGCCAGCAGCTGGGGGACTTCGAACACAGATACGCAGTATTTT. It is translated as CASSWGTSNTDTQYF.